This T cell receptor (beta chain) was captured by sequencing in a study of shared clonotypes between healthy human individuals. On sorted subsets, replicate PCRs used 200 ng DNA, or roughly 30,000 T cell genomes. Clones were sequenced by immunoSEQ multiplex PCR, and TCRdb holds only the in-frame ones, with some missing. The sample consists of 550,000 to 700,000 clones, less than 80% of them appearing once. Sequencing input: memory CD4+ T cells sorted from blood. Indicated subset: CD45RA-negative fraction. This clonotype was sampled from a woman under 40 in good health.

CDR3 DNA: TGTGCCAGCAGTTTATCTGCAGCAAGAATTATTAACTATGGCTACACCTTC. This translates into CASSLSAARIINYGYTF. The chain carries TRBV27 and TRBJ1-2; D is uncertain. This CDR3 is built from 17 residues. Germline CDR1 and CDR2: MNHEY and SMNVEV (reference sequence). Trimming cost V 0 bases and J 1 base, with 15 bases left between them.